Listed here is a single T cell receptor (beta chain). Germline V gene sequence: CDR1 DFQATT, CDR2 SNEGSKA (reference sequence). The germline V and J ends were trimmed by 3 bases and 8 bases, with 25 bases remaining between them. The CDR3 loop spans 16 amino acids. The data stem from a study of blood T cell repertoires in COVID-19. Participant age was roughly 18 to 100 years, and participants resided in fewer than 30 US areas. Clinical histories supplied by participants themselves formed the basis of cohort assignment. Clones were read by immunoSEQ multiplex PCR, and TCRdb kept only the in-frame ones, dropping some. The sample contains hundreds of thousands of clones, under 95% of which appear only once.

Sequenced: PBMCs or T cells enriched from blood (not recorded which). The V call is TRBV20-1, the J call TRBJ1-2; D perhaps matches TRBD1 (5 bases). The TCR originated in a man in his 60s who had recovered from COVID-19. CDR3 coding DNA: TGCAGTGCTAGTCCCGGCAGGGAGGGGTTCGGTCGCGGCTACACCTTC. It is translated as CSASPGREGFGRGYTF.